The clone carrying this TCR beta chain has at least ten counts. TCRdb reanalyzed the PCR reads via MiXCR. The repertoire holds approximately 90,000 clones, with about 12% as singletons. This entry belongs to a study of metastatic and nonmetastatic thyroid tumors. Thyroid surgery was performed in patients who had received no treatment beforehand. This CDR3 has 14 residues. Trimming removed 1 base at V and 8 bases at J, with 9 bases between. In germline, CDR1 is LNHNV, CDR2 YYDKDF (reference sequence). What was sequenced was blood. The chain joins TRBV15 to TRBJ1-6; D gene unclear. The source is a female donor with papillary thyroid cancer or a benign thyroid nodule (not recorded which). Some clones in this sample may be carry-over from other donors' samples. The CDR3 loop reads CATSRVPSYSPLHF. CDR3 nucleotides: TGTGCCACCAGCAGAGTGCCCAGCTATTCACCCCTCCACTTT.